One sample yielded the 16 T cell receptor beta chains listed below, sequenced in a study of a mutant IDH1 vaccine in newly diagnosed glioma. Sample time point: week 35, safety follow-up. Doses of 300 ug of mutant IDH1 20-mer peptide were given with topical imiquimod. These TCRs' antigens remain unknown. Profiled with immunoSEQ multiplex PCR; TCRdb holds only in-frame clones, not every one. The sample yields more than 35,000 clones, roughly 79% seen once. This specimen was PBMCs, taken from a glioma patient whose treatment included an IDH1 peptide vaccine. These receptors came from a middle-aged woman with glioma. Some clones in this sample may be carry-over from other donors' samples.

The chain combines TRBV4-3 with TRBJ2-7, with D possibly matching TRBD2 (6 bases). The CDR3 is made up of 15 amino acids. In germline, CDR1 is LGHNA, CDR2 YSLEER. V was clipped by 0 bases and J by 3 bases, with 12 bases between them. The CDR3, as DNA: TGCGCCAGCAGCCAAGATACGGGAGATCACTACGAGCAGTACTTC. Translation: CASSQDTGDHYEQYF.

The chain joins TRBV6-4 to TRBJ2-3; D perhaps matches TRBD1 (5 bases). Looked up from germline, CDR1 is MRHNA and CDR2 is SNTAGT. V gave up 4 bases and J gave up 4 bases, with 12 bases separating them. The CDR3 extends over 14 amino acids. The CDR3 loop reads CASSAETEADTQYF. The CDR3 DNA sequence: TGTGCCAGCAGTGCGGAGACAGAGGCAGATACGCAGTATTTT.

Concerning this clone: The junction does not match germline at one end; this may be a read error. CDR3 residues: CSVEGRGEEQYF. The DNA for the CDR3 is TGCAGCGTCGAAGGACGAGGTGAGGAGCAGTACTTC. The chain employs TRBV29-1 and TRBJ2-7, with unresolved D. CDR1 SQVTM and CDR2 ANQGSEA come from the germline V gene. CDR3 length: 12 amino acids.

CDR3 sequence reads: CASSEGNQETQYF. In nucleotides, the CDR3 is TGTGCCAGCAGTGAGGGCAACCAAGAGACCCAGTACTTC. The V call is TRBV2, the J call TRBJ2-5; D gene uncertain. The V gene lost 3 bases and the J gene lost 0 bases, with 5 bases spanning the gap. This CDR3 has 13 residues. CDR1 and CDR2 (germline): SNHLY, FYNNEI.

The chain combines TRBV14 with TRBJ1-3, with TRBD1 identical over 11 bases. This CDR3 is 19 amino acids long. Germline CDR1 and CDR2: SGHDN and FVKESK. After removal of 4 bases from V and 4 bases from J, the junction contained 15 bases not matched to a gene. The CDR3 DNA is TGTGCCAGCAGCCTCGTCGGGACAGGGGGTCCCTCGCGGGGAAACACCATATATTTT. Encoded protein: CASSLVGTGGPSRGNTIYF.

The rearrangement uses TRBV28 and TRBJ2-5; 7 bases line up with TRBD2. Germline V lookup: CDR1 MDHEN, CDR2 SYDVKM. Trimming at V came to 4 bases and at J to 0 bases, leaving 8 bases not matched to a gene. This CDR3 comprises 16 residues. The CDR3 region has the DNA TGTGCCAGCAGTTCCCTAGCGGCGTCCGACCAAGAGACCCAGTACTTC. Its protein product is CASSSLAASDQETQYF.

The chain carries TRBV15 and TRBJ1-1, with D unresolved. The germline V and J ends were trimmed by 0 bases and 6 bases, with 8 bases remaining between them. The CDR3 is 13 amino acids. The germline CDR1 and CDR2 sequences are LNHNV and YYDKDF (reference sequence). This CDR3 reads CATSRDNHAEAFF. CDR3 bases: TGTGCCACCAGCAGAGACAATCACGCTGAAGCTTTCTTT.

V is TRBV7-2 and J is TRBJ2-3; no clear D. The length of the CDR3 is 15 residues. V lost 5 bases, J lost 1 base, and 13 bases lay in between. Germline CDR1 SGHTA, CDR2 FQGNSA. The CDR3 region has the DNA TGTGCCAGCAGCGCCTTCCCCCGGGGCACAGATACGCAGTATTTT. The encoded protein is CASSAFPRGTDTQYF.

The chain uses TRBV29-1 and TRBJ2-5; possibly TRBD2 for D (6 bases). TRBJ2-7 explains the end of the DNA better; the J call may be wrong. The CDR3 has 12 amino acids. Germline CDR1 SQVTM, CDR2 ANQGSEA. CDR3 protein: CSSLSGAYEQYF. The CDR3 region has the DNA TGCAGCTCCCTTAGCGGAGCCTACGAGCAGTACTTC.

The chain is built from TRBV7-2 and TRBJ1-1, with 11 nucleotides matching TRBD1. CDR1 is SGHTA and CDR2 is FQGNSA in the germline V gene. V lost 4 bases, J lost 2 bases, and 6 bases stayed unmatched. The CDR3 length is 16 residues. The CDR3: CASSSLGTGGNTEAFF. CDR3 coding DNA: TGTGCCAGCAGCTCACTAGGGACAGGGGGAAACACTGAAGCTTTCTTT.

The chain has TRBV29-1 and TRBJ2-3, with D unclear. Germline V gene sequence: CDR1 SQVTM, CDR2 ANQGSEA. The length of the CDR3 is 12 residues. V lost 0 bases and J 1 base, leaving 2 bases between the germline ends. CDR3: CSVEDRTDTQYF. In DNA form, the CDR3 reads TGCAGCGTTGAAGATCGCACAGATACGCAGTATTTT.

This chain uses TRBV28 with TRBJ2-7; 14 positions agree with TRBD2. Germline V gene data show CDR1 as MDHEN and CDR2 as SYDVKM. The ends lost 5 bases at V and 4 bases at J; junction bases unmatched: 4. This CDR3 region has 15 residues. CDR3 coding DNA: TGTGCCAGCAGTCCGGGACTAGCGGGGGAGTACGAGCAGTACTTC. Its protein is CASSPGLAGEYEQYF.

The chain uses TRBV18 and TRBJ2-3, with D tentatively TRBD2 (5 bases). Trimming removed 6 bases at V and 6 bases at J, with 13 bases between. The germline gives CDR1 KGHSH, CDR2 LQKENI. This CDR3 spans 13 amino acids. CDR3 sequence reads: CASSLLDMDTQYF. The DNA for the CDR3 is TGTGCCAGCTCGCTACTAGATATGGATACGCAGTATTTT.

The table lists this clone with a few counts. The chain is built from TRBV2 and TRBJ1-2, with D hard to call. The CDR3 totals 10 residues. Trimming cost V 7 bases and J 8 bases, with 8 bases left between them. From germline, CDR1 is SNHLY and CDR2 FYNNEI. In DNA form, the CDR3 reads TGTGCCAGCATGAAGTCCGGCTACACCTTC. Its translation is CASMKSGYTF. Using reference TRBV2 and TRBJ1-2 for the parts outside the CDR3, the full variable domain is EPEVTQTPSHQVTQMGQEVILRCVPISNHLYFYWYRQILGQKVEFLVSFYNNEISEKSEIFDDQFSVERPDGSNFTLKIRSTKLEDSAMYFCASMKSGYTFGSGTRLTVV.

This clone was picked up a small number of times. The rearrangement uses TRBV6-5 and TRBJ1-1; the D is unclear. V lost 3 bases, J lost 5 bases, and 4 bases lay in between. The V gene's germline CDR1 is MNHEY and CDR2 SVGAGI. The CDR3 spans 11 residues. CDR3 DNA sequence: TGTGCCAGCAGTTATGAGACTGAAGCTTTCTTT. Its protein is CASSYETEAFF.

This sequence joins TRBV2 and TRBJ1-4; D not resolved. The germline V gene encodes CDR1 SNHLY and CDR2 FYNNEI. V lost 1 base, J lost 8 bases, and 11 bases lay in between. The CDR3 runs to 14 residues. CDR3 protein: CASSEGRVGEKLFF. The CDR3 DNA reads TGTGCCAGCAGTGAAGGGAGGGTGGGGGAAAAACTGTTTTTT. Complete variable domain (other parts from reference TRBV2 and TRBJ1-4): EPEVTQTPSHQVTQMGQEVILRCVPISNHLYFYWYRQILGQKVEFLVSFYNNEISEKSEIFDDQFSVERPDGSNFTLKIRSTKLEDSAMYFCASSEGRVGEKLFFGSGTQLSVL.